This entry is about one TCR beta chain. This clonotype has more than one count but fewer than ten. Its target antigen remains unknown. No base-level quality is on record; no much larger clone is a single base apart. This entry is derived from a study of T cells in Graves' hyperthyroidism and ophthalmopathy (dated by TCRdb to between 2017 and 2020). General notes on the study: Peripheral blood was collected at initial diagnosis, before any treatment. The 85 to 100 discovery patients were divided at random into training and test sets in a 7:3 ratio. Once sampling was done, hyperthyroidism patients were given methimazole at a starting dose of 30 mg daily, whereas ophthalmopathy patients were given high-dose intravenous methylprednisolone. To identify TCR V-J signatures that set the groups apart, the researchers used a discovery cohort of 100 patients, made up of 40 to 45 with Graves' ophthalmopathy and about 60 with stable Graves' hyperthyroidism. The paper reports TCR Vbeta CDR3 sequencing of roughly 140 peripheral blood samples: over 40 ophthalmopathy, under 80 hyperthyroidism and 17 progressor patients. Prospective prediction of ophthalmopathy was tested in an independent validation cohort of fewer than 20 hyperthyroidism patients and some 17 patients who later progressed to ophthalmopathy. In addition, the study compared T-cell repertoires in thyroid tissue and in blood from a handful of Graves' hyperthyroidism patients.

Points the paper makes about the study in general: In validation, the model predicted progression to ophthalmopathy a median of approximately 6.3 months before onset, with over 60% sensitivity and 72.22% specificity. Ophthalmopathy was separated from stable hyperthyroidism by a 13 V-J signature model, with approximately 90% sensitivity and roughly 81% specificity obtained in cross-validation and 80%/75% obtained in testing. Most expanded thyroid clonotypes (frequency above 0.001) were also detected in blood, a finding suggesting that blood repertoires may reflect thyroid immune responses. Sample size was not statistically predetermined, and investigators were not blinded to group allocation.

V loses 0 bases of germline sequence and J loses 7 bases, and the interval between the two ends is 10 bases. CDR1 is given as MGHRA and CDR2 as YSYEKL, both from the germline V gene. From cysteine to phenylalanine, the CDR3 is 15 amino acids long. Only the CDR3 DNA is retained, 45 bases long and in frame from the first base. The TCR beta CDR3 regions were amplified from RNA transcripts. A first-round RT-PCR of the TCR CDR3 used the HTBI primer set with the Qiagen OneStep RT-PCR kit. Libraries were constructed in a second round of multiplex PCR, after which size selection and purification were performed. Libraries were sequenced paired-end with 100 bp reads on an Illumina HiSeq2000. As for the original processing: SOAPnuke was used to process the raw data, with reads discarded if the reads contained adapters or uncalled bases, had a mean Phred below 15, or lacked an exact constant-primer or identifier match. High-quality paired reads were merged using COPE v1.2.5, and each unique nucleotide sequence was defined as a clonotype. MiTCR v1.1 was used to align clonotypes to the IMGT TRBV, TRBD and TRBJ reference segments. Analysis was restricted to V-J combinations with a frequency above 0.0001, which covered about 99% of repertoires. A TCS score was defined as the ratio of F50 (clonal expansion) to E x V (chaos), with BLOSUM62-based TCRdist applied between CDR3 peptides within each V-J. Welch's t-statistics and random forest reduced 500 to 650 V-J features to 10 to 15, which were used in a naive Bayes classifier (R e1071). TCRdb took the public reads, trimmed them with fastp at Q25, ran MiXCR for clone calling and kept in-frame beta chains. For every CDR3 protein sequence, its rows merge into one entry that carries the most common genes and DNA. These V and J calls derive from TCRdb rather than the authors' analysis. The sample contains about 620,000 distinct CDR3 sequences, about 17% of them found a single time. The ten biggest clones cover approximately 3.9% of the sample.

Stable Graves' hyperthyroidism was defined as no progression to ophthalmopathy during 18 months of follow-up. The hyperthyroidism patients were between 18 and 65 years old and newly diagnosed, with a disease duration of less than 2 months. Exclusion was applied to patients with uncontrolled infections, other autoimmune diseases, pregnancy or lactation. Diagnoses were based on clinical symptoms, serum thyroxine and TRAb, thyroid ultrasound and orbital computed tomography. Ficoll-Paque density gradient centrifugation was used to isolate PBMCs from 10 ml of fresh peripheral blood. Total RNA was extracted using Trizol reagent, and RNA quality was assessed on an Agilent 2100 Bioanalyzer.

Sequenced: blood. Recombination joined TRBV4-1 with TRBJ1-6; D gene: possibly TRBD1, on 5 matching bases. This receptor was obtained from a woman aged 25-40 years with Graves' hyperthyroidism. The CDR3 has the sequence CASSQEEGMNSPLHF. The sequence in DNA is TGCGCCAGCAGCCAAGAGGAGGGGATGAATTCACCCCTCCACTTT.